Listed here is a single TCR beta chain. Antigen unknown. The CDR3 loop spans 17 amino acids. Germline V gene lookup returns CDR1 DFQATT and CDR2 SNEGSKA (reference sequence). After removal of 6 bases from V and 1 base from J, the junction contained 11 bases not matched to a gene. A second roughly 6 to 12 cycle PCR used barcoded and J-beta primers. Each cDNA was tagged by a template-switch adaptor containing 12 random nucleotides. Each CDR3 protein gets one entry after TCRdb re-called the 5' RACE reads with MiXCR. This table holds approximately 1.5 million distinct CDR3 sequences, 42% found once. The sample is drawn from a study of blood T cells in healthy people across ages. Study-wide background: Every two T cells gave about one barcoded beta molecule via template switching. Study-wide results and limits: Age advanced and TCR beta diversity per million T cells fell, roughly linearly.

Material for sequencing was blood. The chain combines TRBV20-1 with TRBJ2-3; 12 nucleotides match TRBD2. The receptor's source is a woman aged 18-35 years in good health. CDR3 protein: CSAVPSGGASGTDTQYF. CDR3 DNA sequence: TGCAGTGCGGTCCCTAGCGGGGGGGCCTCGGGCACAGATACGCAGTATTTT.